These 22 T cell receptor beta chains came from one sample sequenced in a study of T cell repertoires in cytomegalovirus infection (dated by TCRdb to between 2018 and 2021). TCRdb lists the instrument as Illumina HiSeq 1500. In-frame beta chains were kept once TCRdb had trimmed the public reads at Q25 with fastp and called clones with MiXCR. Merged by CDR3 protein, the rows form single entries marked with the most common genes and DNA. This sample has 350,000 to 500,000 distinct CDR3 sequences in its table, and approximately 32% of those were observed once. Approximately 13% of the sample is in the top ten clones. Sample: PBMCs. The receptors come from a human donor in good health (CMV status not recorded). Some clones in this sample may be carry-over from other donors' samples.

CDR3 DNA: TGTGCCAGCTCACCCCTCTCGGACAGAGTCACAGATACGCAGTATTTT. Its protein is CASSPLSDRVTDTQYF. This rearrangement joins TRBV18 to TRBJ2-3; D may be TRBD1 (6 bases). This CDR3 region has 16 residues. V lost 3 bases and J lost 2, with 15 bases in between. Germline V lookup: CDR1 KGHSH, CDR2 LQKENI.

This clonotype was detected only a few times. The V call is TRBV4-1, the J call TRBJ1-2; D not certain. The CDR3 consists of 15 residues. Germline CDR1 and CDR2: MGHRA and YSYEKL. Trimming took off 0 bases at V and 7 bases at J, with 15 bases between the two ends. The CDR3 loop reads CASSQEVRRVFGYTF. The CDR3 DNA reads TGCGCCAGCAGCCAAGAAGTACGACGGGTTTTTGGCTACACCTTC.

This CDR3 reads CASSGRGVNTEAFF. The CDR3 DNA is TGTGCCAGCAGTGGCCGGGGTGTGAACACTGAAGCTTTCTTT. The J gene is TRBJ1-1, the V gene TRBV6-1; no clear D. This CDR3 is built from 14 residues. The V gene's germline CDR1 is MNHNS and CDR2 SASEGT. The V end lost 4 bases, the J end lost 0 bases, and 9 bases lay between the germline ends.

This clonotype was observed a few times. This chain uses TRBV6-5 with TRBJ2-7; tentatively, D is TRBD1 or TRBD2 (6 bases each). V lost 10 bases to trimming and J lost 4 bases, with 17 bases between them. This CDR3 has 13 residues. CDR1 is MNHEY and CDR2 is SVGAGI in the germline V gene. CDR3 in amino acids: CATSTGGGYEQYF. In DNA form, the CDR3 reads TGTGCCACCTCTACCGGGGGCGGTTACGAGCAGTACTTC.

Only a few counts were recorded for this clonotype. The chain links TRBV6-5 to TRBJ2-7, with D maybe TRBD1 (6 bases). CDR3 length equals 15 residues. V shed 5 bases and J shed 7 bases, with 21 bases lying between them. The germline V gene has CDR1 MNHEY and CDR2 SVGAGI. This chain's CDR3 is CASSQGHERVGEQYF. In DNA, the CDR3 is TGTGCCAGCAGTCAGGGACATGAAAGGGTAGGAGAGCAGTACTTC.

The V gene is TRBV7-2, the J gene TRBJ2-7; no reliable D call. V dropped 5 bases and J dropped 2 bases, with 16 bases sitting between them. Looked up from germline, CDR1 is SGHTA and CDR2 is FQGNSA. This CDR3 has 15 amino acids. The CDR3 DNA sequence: TGTGCCAGCAGCAGAGATAAATCCATCGCCTACGAGCAGTACTTC. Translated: CASSRDKSIAYEQYF.

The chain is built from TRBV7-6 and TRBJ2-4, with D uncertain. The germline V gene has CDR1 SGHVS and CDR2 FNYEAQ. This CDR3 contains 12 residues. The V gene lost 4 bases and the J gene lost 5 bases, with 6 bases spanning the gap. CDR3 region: CASSCGQNIQYF. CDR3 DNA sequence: TGTGCCAGCAGCTGCGGCCAAAACATTCAGTACTTC.

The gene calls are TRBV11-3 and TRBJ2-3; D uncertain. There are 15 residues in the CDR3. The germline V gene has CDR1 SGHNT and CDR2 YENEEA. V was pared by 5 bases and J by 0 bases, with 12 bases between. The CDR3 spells CASSDGVASTDTQYF. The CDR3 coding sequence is TGTGCCAGCAGCGACGGCGTGGCTAGCACAGATACGCAGTATTTT.

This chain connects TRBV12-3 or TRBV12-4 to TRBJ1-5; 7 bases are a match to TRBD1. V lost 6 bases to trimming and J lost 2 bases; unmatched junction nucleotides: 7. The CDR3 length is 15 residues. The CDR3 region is CASSRQGWGNQPQHF. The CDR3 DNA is TGTGCCAGCAGCAGACAGGGCTGGGGCAATCAGCCCCAGCATTTT.

CDR3 DNA sequence: TGTGCCAGTAGTGTCTACCCACAGGGGCCTGGGGCCAACGTCCTGACTTTC. Translating it yields CASSVYPQGPGANVLTF. The chain employs TRBV19 and TRBJ2-6, with 7 positions matching TRBD1. Germline trimming cut 5 bases from V and 2 bases from J; bases unmatched to any gene: 9. This CDR3 has 17 amino acids. Germline V gene lookup returns CDR1 LNHDA and CDR2 SQIVND (reference sequence).

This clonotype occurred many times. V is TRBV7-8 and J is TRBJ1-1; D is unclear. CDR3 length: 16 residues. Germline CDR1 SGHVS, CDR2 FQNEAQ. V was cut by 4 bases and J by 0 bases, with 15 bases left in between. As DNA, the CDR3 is TGTGCCAGCAGCTGGCTCGGAGCGGGGATGAACACTGAAGCTTTCTTT. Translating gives CASSWLGAGMNTEAFF.

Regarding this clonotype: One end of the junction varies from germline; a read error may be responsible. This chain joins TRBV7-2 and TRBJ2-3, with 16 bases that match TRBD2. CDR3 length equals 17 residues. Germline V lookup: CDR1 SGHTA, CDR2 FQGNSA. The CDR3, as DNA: TGTGCCATCAGCAGAGGGACTAGCGGGGGGGCCGCAGATACGCAGTATTTT. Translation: CAISRGTSGGAADTQYF. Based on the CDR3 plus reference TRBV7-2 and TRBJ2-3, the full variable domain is GAGVSQSPSNKVTEKGKDVELRCDPISGHTALYWYRQSLGQGLEFLIYFQGNSAPDKSGLPSDRFSAERTGGSVSTLTIQRTQQEDSAVYLCAISRGTSGGAADTQYFGPGTRLTVL.

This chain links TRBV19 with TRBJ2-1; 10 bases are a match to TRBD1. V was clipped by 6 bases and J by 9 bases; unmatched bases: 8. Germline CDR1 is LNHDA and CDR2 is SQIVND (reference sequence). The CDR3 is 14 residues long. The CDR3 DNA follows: TGTGCCAGTAGCCCAGGGGACAGGGGTTTTGAGCAGTTCTTC. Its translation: CASSPGDRGFEQFF.

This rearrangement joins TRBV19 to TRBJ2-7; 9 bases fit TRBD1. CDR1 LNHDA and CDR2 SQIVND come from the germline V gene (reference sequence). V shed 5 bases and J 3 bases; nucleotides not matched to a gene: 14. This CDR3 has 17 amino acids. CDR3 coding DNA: TGTGCCAGTAGTGTTGTGTTGGAGGGGACAGGGTTCTACGAGCAGTACTTC. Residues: CASSVVLEGTGFYEQYF.

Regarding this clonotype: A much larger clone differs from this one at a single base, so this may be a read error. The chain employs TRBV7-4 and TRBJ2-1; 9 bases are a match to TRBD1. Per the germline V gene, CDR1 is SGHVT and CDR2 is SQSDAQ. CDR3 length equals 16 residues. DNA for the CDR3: TGTTCCAGCAGTTGGGGGTTGACAGGGGGTTTGAATGAGCAGTTCTTC. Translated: CSSSWGLTGGLNEQFF.

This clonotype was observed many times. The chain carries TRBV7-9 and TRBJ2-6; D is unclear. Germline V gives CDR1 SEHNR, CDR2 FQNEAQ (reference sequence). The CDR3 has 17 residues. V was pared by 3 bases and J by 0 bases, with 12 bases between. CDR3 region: CASSLDHLGSGANVLTF. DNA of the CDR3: TGTGCCAGCAGCTTGGATCACTTAGGCTCTGGGGCCAACGTCCTGACTTTC.

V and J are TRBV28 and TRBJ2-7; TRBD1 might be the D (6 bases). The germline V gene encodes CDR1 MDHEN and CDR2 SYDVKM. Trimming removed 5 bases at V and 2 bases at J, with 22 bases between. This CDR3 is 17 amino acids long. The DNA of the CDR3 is TGTGCCAGCAGTACGGCCCCGGGACAACCGGTGACCTACGAGCAGTACTTC. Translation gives CASSTAPGQPVTYEQYF.

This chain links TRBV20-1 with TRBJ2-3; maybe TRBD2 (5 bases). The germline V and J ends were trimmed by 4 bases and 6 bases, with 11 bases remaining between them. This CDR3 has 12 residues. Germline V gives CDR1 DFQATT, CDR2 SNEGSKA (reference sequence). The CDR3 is CSATGCSDTQYF. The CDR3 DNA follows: TGCAGTGCTACGGGGTGTAGCGATACGCAGTATTTT.

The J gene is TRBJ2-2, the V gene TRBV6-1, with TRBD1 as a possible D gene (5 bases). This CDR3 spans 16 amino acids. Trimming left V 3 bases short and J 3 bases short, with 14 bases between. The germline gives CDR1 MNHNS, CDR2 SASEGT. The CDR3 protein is CASSDFGRAYTGELFF. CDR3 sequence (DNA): TGTGCCAGCAGTGACTTCGGCAGGGCCTACACCGGGGAGCTGTTTTTT.

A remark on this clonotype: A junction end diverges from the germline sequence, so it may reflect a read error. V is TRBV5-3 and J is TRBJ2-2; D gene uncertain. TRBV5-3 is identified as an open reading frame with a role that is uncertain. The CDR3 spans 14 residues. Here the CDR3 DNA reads TGTGCCAGCAGCTTGGAGAGGAACACCGGGGAGCTGTTTTTT. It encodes CASSLERNTGELFF.

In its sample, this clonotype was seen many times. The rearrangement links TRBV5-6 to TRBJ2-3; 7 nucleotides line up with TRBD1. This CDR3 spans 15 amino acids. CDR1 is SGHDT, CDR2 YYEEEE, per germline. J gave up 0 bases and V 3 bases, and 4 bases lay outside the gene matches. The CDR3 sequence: CASSSGTASTDTQYF. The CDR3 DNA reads TGTGCCAGCAGCTCCGGGACAGCTAGCACAGATACGCAGTATTTT.

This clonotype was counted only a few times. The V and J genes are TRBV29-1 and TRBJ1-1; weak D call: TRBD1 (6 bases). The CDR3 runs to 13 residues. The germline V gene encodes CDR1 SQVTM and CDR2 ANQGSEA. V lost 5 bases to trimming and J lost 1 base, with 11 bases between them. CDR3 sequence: CSVIKGENTEAFF. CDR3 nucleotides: TGCAGCGTTATAAAGGGGGAGAACACTGAAGCTTTCTTT.